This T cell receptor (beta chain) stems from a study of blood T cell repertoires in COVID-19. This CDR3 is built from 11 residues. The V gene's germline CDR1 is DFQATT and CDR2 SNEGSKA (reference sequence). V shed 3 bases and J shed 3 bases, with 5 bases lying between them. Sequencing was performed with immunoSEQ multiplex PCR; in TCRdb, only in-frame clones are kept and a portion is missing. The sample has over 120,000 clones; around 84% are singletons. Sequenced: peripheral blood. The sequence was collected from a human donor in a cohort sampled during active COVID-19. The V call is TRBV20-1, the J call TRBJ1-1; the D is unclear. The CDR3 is CSARADTEAFF. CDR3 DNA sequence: TGCAGTGCTAGGGCCGACACTGAAGCTTTCTTT.